Listed here is a single T cell receptor beta chain. This sample is part of a study of shared clonotypes between healthy human individuals. Evenly divided among several immunoSEQ plates was the genomic DNA of each subset. Clones were sequenced by immunoSEQ multiplex PCR, and TCRdb holds only the in-frame ones, with some missing. In the table there are under 2,500,000 clones, nearly 97% of which are singletons. The sample taken for sequencing was naive CD4+ T cells sorted from blood. Stated subset: CD45RA+ positively selected. The sequence came from a man between 18 and 35 years old in good health.

CDR3 sequence (DNA): TGTGCCAGCAGCGTACGGACCGTGGACGAGCAGTACTTC. As protein: CASSVRTVDEQYF. This chain uses TRBV9 with TRBJ2-7, with D uncertain. From germline, CDR1 is SGDLS and CDR2 YYNGEE. V was clipped by 1 base and J by 5 bases, with 10 bases between them. The CDR3 covers 13 residues.